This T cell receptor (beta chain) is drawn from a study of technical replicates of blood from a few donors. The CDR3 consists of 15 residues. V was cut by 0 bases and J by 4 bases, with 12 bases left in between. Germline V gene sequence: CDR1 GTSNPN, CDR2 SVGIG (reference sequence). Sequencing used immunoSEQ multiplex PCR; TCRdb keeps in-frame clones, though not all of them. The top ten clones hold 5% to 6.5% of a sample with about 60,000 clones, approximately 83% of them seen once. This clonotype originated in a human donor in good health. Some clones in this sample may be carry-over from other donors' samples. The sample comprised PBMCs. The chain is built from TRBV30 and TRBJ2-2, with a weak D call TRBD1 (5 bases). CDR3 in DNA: TGTGCCTGGAGTGTACAAAGGGGAACCACCGGGGAGCTGTTTTTT. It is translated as CAWSVQRGTTGELFF. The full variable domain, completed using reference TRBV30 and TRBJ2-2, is SQTIHQWPATLVQPVGSPLSLECTVEGTSNPNLYWYRQAAGRGLQLLFYSVGIGQISSEVPQNLSASRPQDRQFILSSKKLLLSDSGFYLCAWSVQRGTTGELFFGEGSRLTVL.